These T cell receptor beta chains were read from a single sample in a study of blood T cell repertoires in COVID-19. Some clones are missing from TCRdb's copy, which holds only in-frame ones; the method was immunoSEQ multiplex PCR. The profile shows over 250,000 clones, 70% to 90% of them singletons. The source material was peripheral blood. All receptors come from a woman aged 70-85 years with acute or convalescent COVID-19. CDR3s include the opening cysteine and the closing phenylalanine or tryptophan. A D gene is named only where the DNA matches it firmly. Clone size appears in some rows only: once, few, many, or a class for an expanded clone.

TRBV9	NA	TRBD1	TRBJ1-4	TGTGCCAGCAGCGTAAACAGGGGGTCTAATGAAAAACTGTTTTTT	CASSVNRGSNEKLFF
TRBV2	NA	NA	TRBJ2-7	TGTGCCAGCAGTCAATCGGAGTCCTACGAGCAGTACTTC	CASSQSESYEQYF
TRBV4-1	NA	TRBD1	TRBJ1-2	TGCGCCAGCAGCCAAACAGGGGGCGACGGCTACACCTTC	CASSQTGGDGYTF
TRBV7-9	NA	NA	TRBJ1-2	TGTGCCAGCAGCTTATCGTCCGCGCCAGGGTGGTATGGCTACACCTTC	CASSLSSAPGWYGYTF
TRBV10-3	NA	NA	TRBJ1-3	TGTGCCATCAGCAGACAACAGGGTTCTGGAAACACCATATATTTT	CAISRQQGSGNTIYF
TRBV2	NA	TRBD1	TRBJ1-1	TGTGCCAGTACGACCGGGACAGCTAACACTGAAGCTTTCTTT	CASTTGTANTEAFF
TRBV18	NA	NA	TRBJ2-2	TGTGCCAGCTCACCTTCGCTTGGAGGCACCGGGGAGCTGTTTTTT	CASSPSLGGTGELFF
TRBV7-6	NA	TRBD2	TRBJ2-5	TGTGCCAGCAGCTTAAAGACTAGCTCAGAGACCCAGTACTTC	CASSLKTSSETQYF
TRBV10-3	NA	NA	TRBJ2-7	TGTGCCTCCCGGGACAAAGCCTACGAGCAGTACTTC	CASRDKAYEQYF
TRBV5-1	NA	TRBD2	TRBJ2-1	TGCGCCAGCAGTCGGGCGGGGGGCCAGGGGCCTGAGCAGTTCTTC	CASSRAGGQGPEQFF
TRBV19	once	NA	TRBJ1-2	TGTGCCAGTAGTATAGATCAGAGGGTTAGCTATGGCTACACCTTC	CASSIDQRVSYGYTF
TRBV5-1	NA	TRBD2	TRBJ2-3	TGCGCCAGCAGCTTGAGGCCTAGCGGGGGTAGCACAGATACGCAGTATTTT	CASSLRPSGGSTDTQYF
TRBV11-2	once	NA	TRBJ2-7	TGTGCCAGCAGCTTAGAAACGGGGGTGGTCGTTGAGCAGTACTTC	CASSLETGVVVEQYF
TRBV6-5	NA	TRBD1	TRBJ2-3	TGTGCCAGCATGGAGACAGGGGGCACAGATACGCAGTATTTT	CASMETGGTDTQYF
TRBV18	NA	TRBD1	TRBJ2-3	TGTGCCAGCTCACAAGGACAGGGACAGACTACGCAGTATTTT	CASSQGQGQTTQYF
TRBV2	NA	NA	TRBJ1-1	TGTGCCAGCACCCTCCTACTACAGGTTTGGGCTTTCTTT	CASTLLLQVWAFF
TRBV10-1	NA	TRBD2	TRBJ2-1	TGCGCCAGCAGTGAGTCCGGGGGGGGATCCTACAATGAGCAGTTCTTC	CASSESGGGSYNEQFF
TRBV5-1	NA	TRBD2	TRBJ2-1	TGCGCCAGCAGCTTGGGACTAGCGGGGGGTTCTTACAATGAGCAGTTCTTC	CASSLGLAGGSYNEQFF
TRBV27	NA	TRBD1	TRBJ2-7	TGTGCCAGCAGTTGGGACAGCTCCTACGAGCAGTACTTC	CASSWDSSYEQYF
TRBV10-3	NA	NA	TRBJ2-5	TGTGCCATCAGTGAACAGCAAGAGACCCAGTACTTC	CAISEQQETQYF
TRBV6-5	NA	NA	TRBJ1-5	TGTGCCAGCAGGACCCTACAGCTGAATCAGCCCCAGCATTTT	CASRTLQLNQPQHF
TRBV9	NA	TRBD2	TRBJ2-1	TGTGCCAGCAGCCGCGGGACTAGCGACTTCAATGAGCAGTTCTTC	CASSRGTSDFNEQFF
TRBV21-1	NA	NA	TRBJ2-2	TGTGCCAGCAGCCCTAGGCGCGCGGGGGGTGTTACCGGGGAGCTGTTTTTT	CASSPRRAGGVTGELFF
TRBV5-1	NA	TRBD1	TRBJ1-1	TGCGCCAGCAGCTTGTCGGAGGGACAGGGGGGATTTGAAGCTTTCTTT	CASSLSEGQGGFEAFF
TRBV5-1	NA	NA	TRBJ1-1	TGCGCCAGCAGCTCCGGGGGTCTTGTCACTGAAGCTTTCTTT	CASSSGGLVTEAFF
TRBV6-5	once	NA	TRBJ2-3	TGTGCCACCTCTGGCCTCACAGATACGCAGTATTTT	CATSGLTDTQYF
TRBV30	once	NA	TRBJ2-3	TGTGCCTGGAGTGTACTTCTGGAGGGTTCCGGAGATACGCAGTATTTT	CAWSVLLEGSGDTQYF
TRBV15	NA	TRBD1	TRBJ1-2	TGTGCCACCAGCGTGTCGACAGGGCAGGATGGCTACACCTTC	CATSVSTGQDGYTF
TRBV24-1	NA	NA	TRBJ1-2	TGTGCCACCAGTGGCGGGGGGAGCTATGGCTACACCTTC	CATSGGGSYGYTF
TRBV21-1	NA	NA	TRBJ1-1	TGTGCCAGCAGCAAAGCGACAGGCATCCAGACTGAAGCTTTCTTT	CASSKATGIQTEAFF
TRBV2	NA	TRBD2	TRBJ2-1	TGTGCCAGCAGATATGGGACTAGCGGGGGGTATCACAATGAGCAGTTCTTC	CASRYGTSGGYHNEQFF
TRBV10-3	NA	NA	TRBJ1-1	TGTGCCATCAGTGAGGTAAGAGGTACTGAAGCTTTCTTT	CAISEVRGTEAFF
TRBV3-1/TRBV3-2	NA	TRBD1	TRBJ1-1	TGTGCCAGCAGCGGTCGACAGGGGAACACTGAAGCTTTCTTT	CASSGRQGNTEAFF
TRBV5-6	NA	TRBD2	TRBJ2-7	TGTGCCAGCAGCTCCCATATTCCGCGGGGGGAACTCTACGAGCAGTACTTC	CASSSHIPRGELYEQYF
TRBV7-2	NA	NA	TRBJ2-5	TGTGCCAGCAGCTTTATAAGCTTCCAAGAGACCCAGTACTTC	CASSFISFQETQYF
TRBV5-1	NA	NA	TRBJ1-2	TGCGCCAGCAGCTTGGAAGGGAGAGCTGGCTACACCTTC	CASSLEGRAGYTF
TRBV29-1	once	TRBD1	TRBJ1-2	TGCAGCGCCGGAGCAGGGGGCCCACTTAGAGCTAACTATGGCTACACCTTC	CSAGAGGPLRANYGYTF
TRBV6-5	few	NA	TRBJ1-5	TGTGCCAGCGAGCGGGACATCAATCAGCCCCAGCATTTT	CASERDINQPQHF
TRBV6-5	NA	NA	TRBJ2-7	TGTGCCAGCAGCGCTGGCAGGTTGAGCCCCTACGAGCAGTACTTC	CASSAGRLSPYEQYF
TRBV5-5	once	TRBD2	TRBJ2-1	TGTGCCAGCAGCAAGATCAGCGGGGGGACCGTCAATGAGCAGTTCTTC	CASSKISGGTVNEQFF
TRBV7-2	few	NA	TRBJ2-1	TGTGCCAGCAGCTTAACGAGGGATACCTACAATGAGCAGTTCTTC	CASSLTRDTYNEQFF
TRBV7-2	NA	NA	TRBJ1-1	TGTGCCAGCAGTCCCCCGGGGATGCTGGGCACTGAAGCTTTCTTT	CASSPPGMLGTEAFF
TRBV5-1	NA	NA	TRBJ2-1	TGCGCCAGCAGCTTGAGTAGAGGCAATGAGCAGTTCTTC	CASSLSRGNEQFF
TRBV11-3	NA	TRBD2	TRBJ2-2	TGTGCCAGCAGCCGTATAATTACTAGCGGGAGCACCGGGGAGCTGTTTTTT	CASSRIITSGSTGELFF
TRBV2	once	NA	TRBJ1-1	TGTGCCAGCAGTGGGGGCCTTGGGGGCGGCACTGAAGCTTTCTTT	CASSGGLGGGTEAFF
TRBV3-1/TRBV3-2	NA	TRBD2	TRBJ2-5	TGTGCCAGCAGCCCGAGGGAAGCGGGGAGTATCCAAGAGACCCAGTACTTC	CASSPREAGSIQETQYF
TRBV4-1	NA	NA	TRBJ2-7	TGCGCCAGCAGCCAAACTTGGTCTTCGGACACTTACGAGCAGTACTTC	CASSQTWSSDTYEQYF
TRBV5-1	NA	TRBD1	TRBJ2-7	TGCGCCAGCAGCCCCGGGACAGTCCCCTACGAGCAGTACTTC	CASSPGTVPYEQYF
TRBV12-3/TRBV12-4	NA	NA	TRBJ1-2	TGTGCCAGCAGAACACAAGGGGGTGGCTACACCTTC	CASRTQGGGYTF
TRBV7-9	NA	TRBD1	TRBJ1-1	TGTGCCAGCACCGGGACAGGGGGCGCATCCACTGAAGCTTTCTTT	CASTGTGGASTEAFF
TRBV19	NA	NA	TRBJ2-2	TGTGCCAGTAGTATGGGGCAGGCCCCGAACACCGGGGAGCTGTTTTTT	CASSMGQAPNTGELFF
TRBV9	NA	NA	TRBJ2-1	TGTGCCAGCAGCGCCCAGCTGGGCCAGGAGGAGTTCTTC	CASSAQLGQEEFF
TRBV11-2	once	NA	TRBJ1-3	TGTGCCAGCAGCTTAGTTCGGAGCTCTGGAAACACCATATATTTT	CASSLVRSSGNTIYF
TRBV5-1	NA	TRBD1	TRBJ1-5	TGCGCCAGCAGCTTGGAGGGGACAGGTGAACAGCCCCAGCATTTT	CASSLEGTGEQPQHF
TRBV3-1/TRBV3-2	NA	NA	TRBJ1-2	TGTGCCAGCAGCTTGCAGGGGAGCTATGGCTACACCTTC	CASSLQGSYGYTF
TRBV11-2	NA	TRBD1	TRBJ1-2	TGTGCCAGCAGCCAGGGGGCAGGGACAGGGTATGGCTACACCTTC	CASSQGAGTGYGYTF
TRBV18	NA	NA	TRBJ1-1	TGTGCCAGCTCACCAGGTATCGGCACTGAAGCTTTCTTT	CASSPGIGTEAFF